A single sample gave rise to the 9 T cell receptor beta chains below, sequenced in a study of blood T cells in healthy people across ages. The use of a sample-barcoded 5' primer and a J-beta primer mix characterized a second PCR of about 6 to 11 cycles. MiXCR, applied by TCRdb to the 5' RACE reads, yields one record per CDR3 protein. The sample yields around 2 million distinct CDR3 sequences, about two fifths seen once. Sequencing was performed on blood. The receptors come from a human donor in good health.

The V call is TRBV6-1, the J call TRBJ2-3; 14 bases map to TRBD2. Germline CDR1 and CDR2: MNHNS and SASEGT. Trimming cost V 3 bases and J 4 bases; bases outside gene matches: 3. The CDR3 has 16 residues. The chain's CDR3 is CASSETSGGEADTQYF. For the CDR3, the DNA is TGTGCCAGCAGTGAGACTAGCGGGGGGGAGGCAGATACGCAGTATTTT.

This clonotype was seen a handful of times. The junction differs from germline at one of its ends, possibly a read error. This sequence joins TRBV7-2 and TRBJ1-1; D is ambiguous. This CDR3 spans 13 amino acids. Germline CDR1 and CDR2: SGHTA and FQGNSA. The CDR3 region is CASSLGWTTEAFF. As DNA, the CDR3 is TGCGCCAGCAGCTTAGGGTGGACCACTGAAGCTTTCTTT.

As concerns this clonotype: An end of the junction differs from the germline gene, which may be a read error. The CDR3: CANSPTSGRWTYNEQFF. The DNA of the CDR3 is TGTGCCAACAGCCCGACTAGCGGACGGTGGACCTACAATGAGCAGTTCTTC. The rearrangement joins TRBV3-1 to TRBJ2-1; the match to TRBD2 covers 9 bases. This CDR3 region has 17 residues. The V gene's germline CDR1 is LGHDT and CDR2 YNNKEL (reference sequence).

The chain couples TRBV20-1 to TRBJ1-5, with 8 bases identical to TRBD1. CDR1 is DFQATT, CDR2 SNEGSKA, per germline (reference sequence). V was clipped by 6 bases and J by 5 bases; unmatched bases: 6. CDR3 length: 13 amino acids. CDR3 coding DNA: TGCAGTGCCGGACAGGGAGGGGATCAGCCCCAGCATTTT. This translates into CSAGQGGDQPQHF.

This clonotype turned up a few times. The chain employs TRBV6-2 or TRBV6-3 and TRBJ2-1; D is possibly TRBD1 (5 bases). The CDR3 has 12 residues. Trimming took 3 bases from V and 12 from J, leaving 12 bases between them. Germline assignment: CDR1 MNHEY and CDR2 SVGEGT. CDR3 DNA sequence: TGTGCCAGCAGTTATCGGCAGGGCTTGCAGTTCTTC. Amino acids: CASSYRQGLQFF.

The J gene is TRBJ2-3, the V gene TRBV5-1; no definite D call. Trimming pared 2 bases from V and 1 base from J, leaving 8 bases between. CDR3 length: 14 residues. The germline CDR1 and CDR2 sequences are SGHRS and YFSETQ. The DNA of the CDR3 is TGCGCCAGCAGCTTATCATCTCGCACAGATACGCAGTATTTT. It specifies CASSLSSRTDTQYF.

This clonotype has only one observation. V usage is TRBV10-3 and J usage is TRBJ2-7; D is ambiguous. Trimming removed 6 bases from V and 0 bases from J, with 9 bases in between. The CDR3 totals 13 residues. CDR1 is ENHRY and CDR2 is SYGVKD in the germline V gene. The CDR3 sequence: CAIRPPSSYEQYF. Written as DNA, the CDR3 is TGTGCCATCAGGCCTCCAAGCTCCTACGAGCAGTACTTC.

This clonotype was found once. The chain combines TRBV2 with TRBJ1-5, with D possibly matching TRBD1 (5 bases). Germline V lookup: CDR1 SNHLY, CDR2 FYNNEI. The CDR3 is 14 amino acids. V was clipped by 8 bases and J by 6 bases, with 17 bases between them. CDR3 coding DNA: TGTGCCAGCGGAAGATCGCTTGGGGGTCAGCCCCAGCATTTT. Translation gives CASGRSLGGQPQHF.

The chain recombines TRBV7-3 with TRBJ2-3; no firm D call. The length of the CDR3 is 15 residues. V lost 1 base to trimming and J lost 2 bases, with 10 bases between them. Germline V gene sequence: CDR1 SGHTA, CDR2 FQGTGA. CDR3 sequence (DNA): TGTGCCAGCAGCTTAATGTCCGGTGCCACAGATACGCAGTATTTT. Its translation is CASSLMSGATDTQYF. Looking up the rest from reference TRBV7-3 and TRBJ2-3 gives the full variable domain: GAGVSQTPSNKVTEKGKYVELRCDPISGHTALYWYRQSLGQGPEFLIYFQGTGAADDSGLPNDRFFAVRPEGSVSTLKIQRTERGDSAVYLCASSLMSGATDTQYFGPGTRLTVL.